The source of this T cell receptor (beta chain) is a study of blood T cells in healthy people across ages. A J-beta primer mix and a sample-barcoded 5' primer were used in a second PCR of about 7 to 12 cycles. TCRdb re-analysed the 5' RACE reads in MiXCR, keeping a single row per CDR3 protein. The data show about 570,000 distinct CDR3 sequences, over 25% seen once. This clonotype was counted only a few times. The CDR3 sequence is 14 residues long. Germline loops: CDR1 LGHDT, CDR2 YNNKEL (reference sequence). Trimming shortened V by 3 bases and J by 8 bases, and 14 bases separated the two germline ends. The sample was also linked to a second study, of T cells of mothers and their children.

The sequenced sample consisted of blood. The TCR originated in a boy aged 2 to 9 in good health. The chain employs TRBV3-1 and TRBJ1-3; possibly TRBD1 for D (5 bases). In DNA form, the CDR3 reads TGTGCCAGCAGCCAGAGGCCCCTAGGGGACACCATATATTTT. It translates to CASSQRPLGDTIYF.